The source of this T cell receptor beta chain is a study of blood T cell repertoires in COVID-19. The data were produced by immunoSEQ multiplex PCR, yet TCRdb's version contains in-frame clones alone and is incomplete. This table holds 180,000 or so clones, around 81% found once. The CDR3 spans 13 residues. V shed 3 bases and J 6 bases; nucleotides not matched to a gene: 2. Looked up from germline, CDR1 is MNHNS and CDR2 is SASEGT. This TCR came from a woman aged 40 to 50 with COVID-19, enrolled during active disease. This chain uses TRBV6-1 with TRBJ1-5; TRBD1 aligns across 7 bases. Sequenced input: peripheral blood. CDR3 loop: CASSDGDSQPQHF. The CDR3 DNA reads as TGTGCCAGCAGTGACGGGGACAGTCAGCCCCAGCATTTT.